The present T cell receptor (beta chain) was sequenced within a study of blood T cells in healthy people across ages. With 3 bases removed from V and 3 bases from J, the gap between germline ends came to 17 bases. Germline-derived CDR1 and CDR2 are MGHDK and SYGVNS. The CDR3 spans 16 residues. Each donor's blood draw was 7.5 to 10 milliliters of peripheral blood. Next came a second PCR, run for about 6 to 12 cycles, which used a sample-barcoded 5' primer along with a J-beta primer mix. All samples yielded 2.5 million or more CDR3-containing paired-end reads. TCRdb reanalysed the 5' RACE reads using MiXCR and keeps one entry per CDR3 protein. The sample lists hundreds of thousands of distinct CDR3 sequences; about 54% were seen once. With respect to this clonotype: The antigen remains undetermined.

General study points: Roughly linear declines in TCR beta diversity per million T cells occurred with age. There were more naive CD4+ cells and higher diversity in long-lived donors than in aged donors.

V usage is TRBV25-1 and J usage is TRBJ2-5; D possibly corresponds to TRBD2 (6 bases). This clonotype was obtained from a man aged 55 to 70 in good health. The specimen was blood. The CDR3 reads CASSESPGGGKETQYF. The CDR3 DNA reads as TGTGCCAGCAGTGAGAGCCCTGGCGGAGGGAAAGAGACCCAGTACTTC.